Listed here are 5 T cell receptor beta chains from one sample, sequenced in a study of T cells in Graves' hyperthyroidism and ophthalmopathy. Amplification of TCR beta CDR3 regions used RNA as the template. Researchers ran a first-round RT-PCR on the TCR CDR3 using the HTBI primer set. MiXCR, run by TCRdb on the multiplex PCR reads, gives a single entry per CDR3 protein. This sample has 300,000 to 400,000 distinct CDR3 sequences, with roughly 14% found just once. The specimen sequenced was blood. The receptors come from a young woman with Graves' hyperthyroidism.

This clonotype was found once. The CDR3 sequence: CATGVGPNTEAFF. CDR3 nucleotide sequence: TGTGCCACGGGTGTGGGTCCGAACACTGAAGCTTTCTTT. The J gene is TRBJ1-1, the V gene TRBV6-2 or TRBV6-3, with no clear D. Germline V CDR1 and CDR2: MNHEY, SVGEGT. This CDR3 contains 13 residues. The V end lost 10 bases, the J end lost 1 base, and 13 bases lay between the germline ends.

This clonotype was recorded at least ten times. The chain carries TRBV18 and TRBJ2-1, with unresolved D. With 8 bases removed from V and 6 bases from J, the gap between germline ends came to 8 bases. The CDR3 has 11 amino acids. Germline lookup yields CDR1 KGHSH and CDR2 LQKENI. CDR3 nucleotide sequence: TGTGCCAGCAGCCCTGGCAATGAGCAGTTCTTC. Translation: CASSPGNEQFF.

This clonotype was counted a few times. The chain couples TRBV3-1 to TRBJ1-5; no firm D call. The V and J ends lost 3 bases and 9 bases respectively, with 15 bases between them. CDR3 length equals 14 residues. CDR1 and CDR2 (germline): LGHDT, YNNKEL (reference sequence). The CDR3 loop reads CASSQGSHARPQHF. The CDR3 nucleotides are TGTGCCAGCAGCCAGGGATCCCATGCTCGGCCCCAGCATTTT.

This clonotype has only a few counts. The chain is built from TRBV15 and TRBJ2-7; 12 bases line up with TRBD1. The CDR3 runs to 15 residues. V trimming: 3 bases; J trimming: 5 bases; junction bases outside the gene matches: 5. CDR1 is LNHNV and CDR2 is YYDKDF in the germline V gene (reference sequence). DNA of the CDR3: TGTGCCACCAGCAGCTGGGGACAGGGGGCGGACGAGCAGTACTTC. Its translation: CATSSWGQGADEQYF.

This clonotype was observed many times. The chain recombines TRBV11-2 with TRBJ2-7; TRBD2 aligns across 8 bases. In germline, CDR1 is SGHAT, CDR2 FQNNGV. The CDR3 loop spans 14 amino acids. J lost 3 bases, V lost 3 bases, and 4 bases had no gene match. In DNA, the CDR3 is TGTGCCAGCAGCTTTAGCGGGAAGAACTACGAGCAGTACTTC. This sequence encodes CASSFSGKNYEQYF.